This T cell receptor (beta chain) was profiled in a study of monozygotic twins with inflammatory bowel disease. Each CDR3 protein gets one entry in TCRdb, which reprocessed the 5' RACE reads and gives no DNA. The specimen's table records a few hundred thousand distinct CDR3 sequences. The germline CDR1 and CDR2 sequences are MGHRA and YSYEKL. The CDR3 extends over 14 amino acids. The rearrangement links TRBV4-1 to TRBJ1-1; TCRdb names TRBD1, which stays unverified in the absence of DNA. Material for sequencing was blood. The origin of this receptor is a human donor with ulcerative colitis or Crohn's disease, or a healthy co-twin of an affected twin (not recorded which). The chain's CDR3 is CASSQDIEQEGAFF.